A selection of T cell receptor beta chains follows, all from one sample in a study of control samples from healthy donors and cancer patients. Repertoires were generated with immunoSEQ multiplex PCR, while TCRdb's copy carries only in-frame clones and drops some. The top ten hold about 20% of the sample, which has approximately 94,000 clones, roughly nine tenths seen once. The sequenced sample consisted of blood. The receptor source for this set is a woman between 50 and 59 years old in good health. CDR3s include the opening cysteine and the closing phenylalanine or tryptophan. Each record gives: V gene, clone size, J gene, D gene, CDR3 protein, CDR3 DNA. A D gene is named only where the DNA matches it firmly. Clone size, where shown, is once, few, many, or a class for clones that have expanded.

>TRBV5-6|-|TRBJ2-5|TRBD2
CASSLNSGGQETQYF
TGTGCCAGCAGCTTGAATAGCGGGGGGCAAGAGACCCAGTACTTC
>TRBV4-3|-|TRBJ2-5|TRBD1
CASSQDGIAGGETQYF
TGCGCCAGCAGCCAAGACGGTATAGCAGGGGGAGAGACCCAGTACTTC
>TRBV2|-|TRBJ1-5|TRBD1
CASTEGAAYQPQHF
TGTGCCAGCACCGAGGGGGCAGCTTATCAGCCCCAGCATTTT
>TRBV7-2|-|TRBJ2-1|-
CASSGLGVEQFF
TGTGCCAGCAGCGGCCTTGGGGTTGAGCAGTTCTTC
>TRBV6-6|few|TRBJ2-7|TRBD1
CASSYRDRSGAYEQYF
TGTGCCAGCAGTTACCGGGACAGGAGTGGCGCCTACGAGCAGTACTTC
>TRBV19|-|TRBJ2-7|-
CASSIGHLSHEQYF
TGTGCCAGTAGTATAGGGCACCTCTCCCACGAGCAGTACTTC
>TRBV20-1|-|TRBJ2-1|-
CSAMTGGVRFF
TGCAGTGCGATGACAGGCGGGGTACGGTTCTTC
>TRBV25-1|-|TRBJ2-5|-
CASSEYRGQDQETQYF
TGTGCCAGCAGTGAATATAGGGGTCAGGACCAAGAGACCCAGTACTTC
>TRBV11-2|-|TRBJ1-2|-
CASSSMTGPLYGYTF
TGTGCCAGCAGCTCTATGACAGGACCTCTCTATGGCTACACCTTC
>TRBV10-2|-|TRBJ1-4|-
CASSVGNEKLFF
TGCGCCAGCAGTGTGGGAAATGAAAAACTGTTTTTT
>TRBV6-5|-|TRBJ2-7|-
CASSNSYEQYF
TGTGCCAGCAGCAATTCCTACGAGCAGTACTTC
>TRBV27|few|TRBJ1-1|-
CASSLRVRGGTDTEAFF
TGTGCCAGCAGTTTACGAGTTCGGGGAGGGACGGACACTGAAGCTTTCTTT
>TRBV5-1|-|TRBJ1-3|-
CASSLGARGNTIYF
TGCGCCAGCAGCCTCGGGGCACGCGGAAACACCATATATTTT
>TRBV6-6|-|TRBJ1-3|-
CASSYSFVYSGNTIYF
TGTGCCAGCAGTTACTCTTTCGTCTACTCTGGAAACACCATATATTTT
>TRBV2|-|TRBJ1-1|-
CASSSGTTIKAFF
TGTGCCAGCAGCTCCGGAACCACTATAAAAGCTTTCTTT
>TRBV25-1|-|TRBJ1-6|-
CASSEELPPLHF
TGTGCCAGCAGTGAAGAGTTGCCACCCCTCCACTTT
>TRBV7-2|-|TRBJ1-5|-
CASSLGDASNQPQHF
TGTGCCAGCAGCTTAGGGGACGCTAGCAATCAGCCCCAGCATTTT
>TRBV24-1|-|TRBJ2-1|TRBD2
CATSGVAVPGGQNEQFF
TGTGCCACCAGTGGCGTTGCGGTACCGGGAGGGCAAAATGAGCAGTTCTTC
>TRBV7-8|-|TRBJ1-3|-
CASSFLSGNTIYF
TGTGCCAGCAGCTTCCTATCTGGAAACACCATATATTTT
>TRBV6-5|once|TRBJ2-2|TRBD1
CASSSDRASTGELFF
TGTGCCAGCAGTAGTGACAGGGCTAGCACCGGGGAGCTGTTTTTT
>TRBV10-1|few|TRBJ2-5|TRBD1
CASSESGGSETQYF
TGCGCCAGCAGTGAGTCAGGGGGCAGTGAGACCCAGTACTTC
>TRBV7-2|once|TRBJ1-5|TRBD1
CASSYRGGNQPQHF
TGTGCCAGCAGTTACAGGGGAGGCAATCAGCCCCAGCATTTT
>TRBV9|once|TRBJ2-1|TRBD2
CASSVDGLAESSYNEQFF
TGTGCCAGCAGCGTAGACGGTCTAGCGGAGAGCTCCTACAATGAGCAGTTCTTC